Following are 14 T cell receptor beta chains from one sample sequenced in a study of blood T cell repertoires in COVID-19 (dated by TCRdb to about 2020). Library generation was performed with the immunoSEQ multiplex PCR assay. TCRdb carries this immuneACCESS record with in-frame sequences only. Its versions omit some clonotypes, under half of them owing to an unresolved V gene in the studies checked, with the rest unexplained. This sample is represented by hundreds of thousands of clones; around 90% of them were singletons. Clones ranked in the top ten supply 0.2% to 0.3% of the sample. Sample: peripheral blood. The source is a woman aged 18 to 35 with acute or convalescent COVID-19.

This CDR3 reads CASSSKETQYF. The CDR3 bases are TGCGCCAGCAGCTCCAAAGAGACCCAGTACTTC. V usage is TRBV5-1 and J usage is TRBJ2-5; no definite D call. This CDR3 spans 11 amino acids. Looked up from germline, CDR1 is SGHRS and CDR2 is YFSETQ. V shed 3 bases and J shed 3 bases, with 3 bases lying between them.

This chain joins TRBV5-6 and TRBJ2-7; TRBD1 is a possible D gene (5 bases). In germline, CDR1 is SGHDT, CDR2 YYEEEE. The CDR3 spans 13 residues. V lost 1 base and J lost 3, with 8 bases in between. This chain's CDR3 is CASSLQGRYEQYF. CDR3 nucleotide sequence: TGTGCCAGCAGCTTGCAGGGCCGCTACGAGCAGTACTTC.

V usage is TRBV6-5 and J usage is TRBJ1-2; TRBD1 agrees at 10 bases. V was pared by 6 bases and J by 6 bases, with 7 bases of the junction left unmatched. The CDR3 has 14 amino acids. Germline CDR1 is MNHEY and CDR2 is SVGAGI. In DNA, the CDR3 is TGTGCCAGCAGGACAGGGGGCTCTATGGATGGCTACACCTTC. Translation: CASRTGGSMDGYTF.

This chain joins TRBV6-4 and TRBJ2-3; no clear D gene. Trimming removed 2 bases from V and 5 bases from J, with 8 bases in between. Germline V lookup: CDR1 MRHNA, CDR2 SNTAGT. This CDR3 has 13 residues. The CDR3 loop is CASSDQVQDTQYF. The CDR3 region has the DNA TGTGCCAGCAGTGACCAGGTTCAAGATACGCAGTATTTT.

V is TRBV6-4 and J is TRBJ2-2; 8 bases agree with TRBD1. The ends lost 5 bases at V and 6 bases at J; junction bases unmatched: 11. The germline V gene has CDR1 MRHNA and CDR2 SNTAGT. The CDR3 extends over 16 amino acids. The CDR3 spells CASSTGQGDVAGELFF. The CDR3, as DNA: TGTGCCAGCAGTACTGGACAGGGTGATGTGGCCGGGGAGCTGTTTTTT.

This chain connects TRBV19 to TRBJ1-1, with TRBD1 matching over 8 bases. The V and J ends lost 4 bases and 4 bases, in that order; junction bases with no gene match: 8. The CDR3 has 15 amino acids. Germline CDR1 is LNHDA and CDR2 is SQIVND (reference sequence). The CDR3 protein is CASSNIYRGGTEAFF. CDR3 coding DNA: TGTGCCAGTAGTAATATATACAGGGGGGGCACTGAAGCTTTCTTT.

CDR3 bases: TGTGCCAGCAGTTACTCTCCGGGACAGTGGGCCGGCGAGCAGTACTTC. It is translated as CASSYSPGQWAGEQYF. The chain combines TRBV6-2 or TRBV6-3 with TRBJ2-7, with TRBD1 matching over 7 bases. The J segment lost 6 bases and the V segment lost 0 bases, leaving 11 bases of the junction unmatched. Germline V gene data show CDR1 as MNHEY and CDR2 as SVGEGT. This CDR3 is 16 amino acids long.

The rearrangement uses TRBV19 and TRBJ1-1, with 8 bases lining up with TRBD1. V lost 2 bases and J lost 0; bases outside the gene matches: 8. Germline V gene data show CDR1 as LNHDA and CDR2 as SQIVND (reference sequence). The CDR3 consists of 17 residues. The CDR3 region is CASSIRSTGALNTEAFF. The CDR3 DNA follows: TGTGCCAGTAGTATACGGTCGACAGGGGCCCTGAACACTGAAGCTTTCTTT. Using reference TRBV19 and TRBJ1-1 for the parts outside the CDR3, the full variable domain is DGGITQSPKYLFRKEGQNVTLSCEQNLNHDAMYWYRQDPGQGLRLIYYSQIVNDFQKGDIAEGYSVSREKKESFPLTVTSAQKNPTAFYLCASSIRSTGALNTEAFFGQGTRLTVV.

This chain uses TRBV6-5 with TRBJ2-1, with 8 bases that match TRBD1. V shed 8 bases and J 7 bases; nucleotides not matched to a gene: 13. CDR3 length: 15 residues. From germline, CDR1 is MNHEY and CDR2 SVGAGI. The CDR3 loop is CASGISGGLGNEQFF. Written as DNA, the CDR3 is TGTGCCAGCGGGATCTCAGGGGGCTTGGGAAATGAGCAGTTCTTC.

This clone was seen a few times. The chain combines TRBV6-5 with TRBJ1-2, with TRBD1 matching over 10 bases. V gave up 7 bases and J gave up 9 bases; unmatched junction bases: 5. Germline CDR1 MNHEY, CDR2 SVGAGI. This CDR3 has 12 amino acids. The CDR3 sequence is CASTGQGESYTF. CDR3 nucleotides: TGTGCCAGCACCGGACAGGGGGAGAGCTACACCTTC.

The CDR3 loop reads CASTARSDSHTEAFF. DNA for the CDR3: TGTGCCAGCACTGCACGGTCGGACAGTCACACTGAAGCTTTCTTT. The chain has TRBV2 and TRBJ1-1; D possibly corresponds to TRBD1 (6 bases). Trimming took off 7 bases at V and 3 bases at J, with 18 bases between the two ends. Germline V gene sequence: CDR1 SNHLY, CDR2 FYNNEI. The CDR3 spans 15 residues.

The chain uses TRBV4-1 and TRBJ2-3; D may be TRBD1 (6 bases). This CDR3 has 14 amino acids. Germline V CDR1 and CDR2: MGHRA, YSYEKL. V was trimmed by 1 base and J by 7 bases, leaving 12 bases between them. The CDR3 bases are TGCGCCAGCAGCCAAGCCCAGGGGATGAATACGCAGTATTTT. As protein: CASSQAQGMNTQYF.

The CDR3 loop reads CASSLSAPGWINIQYF. CDR3 in DNA: TGTGCCAGCAGCTTAAGCGCTCCCGGGTGGATAAACATTCAGTACTTC. The chain is built from TRBV11-1 and TRBJ2-4; D unresolved. V gave up 2 bases and J gave up 6 bases, with 17 bases separating them. This CDR3 spans 16 amino acids. From germline, CDR1 is SGHAT and CDR2 FQDESV (reference sequence). The variable domain in full, completed from reference TRBV11-1 and TRBJ2-4, reads EAEVAQSPRYKITEKSQAVAFWCDPISGHATLYWYRQILGQGPELLVQFQDESVVDDSQLPKDRFSAERLKGVDSTLKIQPAELGDSAMYLCASSLSAPGWINIQYFGAGTRLSVL.

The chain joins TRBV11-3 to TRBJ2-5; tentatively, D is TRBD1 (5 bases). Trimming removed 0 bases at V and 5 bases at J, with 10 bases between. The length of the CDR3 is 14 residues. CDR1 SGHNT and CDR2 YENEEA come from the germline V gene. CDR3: CASSLEGARETQYF. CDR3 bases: TGTGCCAGCAGCTTAGAAGGGGCACGGGAGACCCAGTACTTC.